The 12 T cell receptor beta chains below were found in one sample sequenced in a study of T-cell memory formation after mild COVID-19. MiXCR, applied by TCRdb to the 5' RACE reads, yields one record per CDR3 protein. The table includes around 250,000 distinct CDR3 sequences, around 15% detected once. The sample was PBMCs or a T cell subset sorted from them (not recorded which). These receptors came from a man aged 18-30 years who had mild COVID-19 (a few samples of this study predate the infection). Cell type and time point are not known.

V usage is TRBV28 and J usage is TRBJ2-7; no reliable D call. The CDR3 is 15 residues long. The germline V gene encodes CDR1 MDHEN and CDR2 SYDVKM. With 4 bases removed from V and 2 bases from J, the gap between germline ends came to 15 bases. CDR3 nucleotides: TGTGCCAGCAGTTCTTCTGGTTTCAGGACCTACGAGCAGTACGTC. This translates into CASSSSGFRTYEQYV.

This clonotype was detected only a few times. The chain joins TRBV7-9 to TRBJ1-1; 7 bases match TRBD1. The CDR3 has 14 residues. Germline values: CDR1 SEHNR, CDR2 FQNEAQ (reference sequence). V lost 7 bases to trimming and J lost 4 bases; unmatched junction nucleotides: 9. CDR3 DNA sequence: TGTGCCAGCAACCGACAGGGACTGCCCACTGAAGCTTTCTTT. Protein: CASNRQGLPTEAFF.

This clonotype was seen ten or more times. Germline and junction disagree at one end, which may indicate a read error. The chain links TRBV6-5 to TRBJ2-7, with 10 bases lining up with TRBD1. CDR3 length equals 15 residues. The germline CDR1 and CDR2 sequences are MNHEY and SVGAGI. CDR3 DNA sequence: TGTGCCTGCAGCAAGACAGGGGGCGCATGGTACGAGCAGTACTTC. As protein: CACSKTGGAWYEQYF.

This chain connects TRBV4-2 to TRBJ1-3; unclear D gene. The CDR3 is made up of 15 amino acids. Germline-derived CDR1 and CDR2 are LGHNA and YNFKEQ. Trimming removed 4 bases at V and 3 bases at J, with 13 bases between. The CDR3 nucleotides read TGTGCCAGCAGCCCCCGGTGGGAGCATGGAAACACCATATATTTT. This translates into CASSPRWEHGNTIYF.

The CDR3 sequence is CASSLRLNYGYTF. The CDR3 DNA sequence: TGTGCCAGCAGCCTTCGGCTTAACTATGGCTACACCTTC. The V gene is TRBV5-5, the J gene TRBJ1-2; D gene ambiguous. V was pared by 4 bases and J by 1 base, with 8 bases between. The CDR3 extends over 13 amino acids. Germline V gives CDR1 SGHKS, CDR2 YYEKEE (reference sequence).

This chain links TRBV6-2 or TRBV6-3 with TRBJ2-3, with D perhaps TRBD2 (6 bases). Germline V gene data show CDR1 as MNHEY and CDR2 as SVGEGT. Trimming shortened V by 6 bases and J by 0 bases, and 13 bases separated the two germline ends. The CDR3 is 15 residues long. DNA for the CDR3: TGTGCCAGCAGACGACGACGGGGGAGCACAGATACGCAGTATTTT. Amino acids: CASRRRRGSTDTQYF.

This clonotype was counted ten times or more. The rearrangement links TRBV4-1 to TRBJ1-1, with D maybe TRBD1 (5 bases). Germline assignment: CDR1 MGHRA and CDR2 YSYEKL. V shed 1 base and J shed 12 bases, with 12 bases lying between them. The CDR3 has 12 amino acids. The chain's CDR3 is CASSQGGVKPFF. CDR3 sequence (DNA): TGCGCCAGCAGCCAAGGGGGGGTAAAGCCTTTCTTT.

This clonotype was counted at least ten times. The gene calls are TRBV5-5 and TRBJ2-2, with a weak D call TRBD1 (5 bases). This CDR3 is 15 amino acids long. V was cut by 3 bases and J by 1 base, with 10 bases left in between. The germline V gene encodes CDR1 SGHKS and CDR2 YYEKEE (reference sequence). CDR3 amino acids: CASSSRVENTGELFF. The CDR3 DNA reads TGTGCCAGCAGCTCCAGGGTCGAGAACACCGGGGAGCTGTTTTTT.

This clonotype came up a few times. The chain has TRBV7-2 and TRBJ2-2, with D hard to call. The CDR3 runs 12 residues. V lost 3 bases, J lost 8 bases, and 7 bases lay in between. Germline CDR1 SGHTA, CDR2 FQGNSA. The CDR3 sequence: CASSFRWGELFF. CDR3 nucleotide sequence: TGTGCCAGCAGCTTCCGGTGGGGGGAGCTGTTTTTT.

This clonotype was seen a few times. This chain joins TRBV5-1 and TRBJ2-7; weak D call: TRBD2 (6 bases). Trimming cost V 0 bases and J 1 base, with 8 bases left between them. Germline V gene sequence: CDR1 SGHRS, CDR2 YFSETQ. CDR3 size: 14 residues. The CDR3 loop reads CASSLGGTSYEQYV. In nucleotides, the CDR3 is TGCGCCAGCAGCTTGGGGGGGACTTCCTACGAGCAGTACGTC.

J is TRBJ2-1 and V is TRBV20-1, with 12 bases fitting TRBD2. Germline assignment: CDR1 DFQATT and CDR2 SNEGSKA (reference sequence). This CDR3 region has 12 residues. This CDR3 is CRLLAGGSEQFF. Written as DNA, the CDR3 is TGCAGGCTCCTAGCGGGGGGGAGTGAGCAGTTCTTC.

V gene TRBV7-2 combines with J gene TRBJ1-1; D is unresolved. Per the germline V gene, CDR1 is SGHTA and CDR2 is FQGNSA. Trimming cost V 9 bases and J 4 bases, with 15 bases left between them. This CDR3 comprises 13 residues. This CDR3 is CASVRVLSTEAFF. CDR3 nucleotide sequence: TGTGCCAGTGTGAGGGTCCTGTCCACTGAAGCTTTCTTT.